The 13 T cell receptor beta chains below were found in one sample sequenced in a study of tumor-infiltrating lymphocytes in primary liver carcinoma. From around 500 ng of total RNA, TCR beta-specific cDNA was reverse-transcribed using a constant-region primer. Three nested multiplex PCR rounds, a slightly modified ARM-PCR method, built the TCR beta libraries. PCR rounds one and two used TRBV1-TRBV30 forward primers with a C-beta reverse primer for 10 cycles each. In TCRdb, the multiplex PCR reads were re-called with MiXCR into one record per CDR3 protein. The top ten hold roughly 34% of the sample, which has some 32,000 distinct CDR3 sequences, around 80% seen once. Co-extraction of RNA and DNA was performed on 20-30 mg of unsorted bulk tissue. Material for sequencing was liver tumor tissue from sampling region 5. As to subset: tumor region T5, tumor centre. The receptors were gathered from a middle-aged man with primary liver carcinoma and hepatitis B virus infection.

V is TRBV12-3 or TRBV12-4 and J is TRBJ2-7, with 11 nucleotides matching TRBD1. The CDR3 has 15 amino acids. CDR3 residues: CVSSLGQGADYEQYF. CDR3 coding DNA: TGTGTCAGTAGTTTAGGACAGGGGGCCGACTACGAGCAGTACTTC.

About this clonotype itself: Sequence at one end of the junction differs from germline and may be a read error. The chain uses TRBV12-3 or TRBV12-4 and TRBJ1-1; D call uncertain. This CDR3 is 14 amino acids long. In nucleotides, the CDR3 is TGTGCCAGCAGTTTACTGCCAGAGGGCATTGAAGCTCTCTTT. It is translated as CASSLLPEGIEALF.

Here the CDR3 DNA reads TGTGCGAGCTGCATTACAGGGGTTATCGGGGAGCTGTTTTTT. Protein sequence: CASCITGVIGELFF. The rearrangement links TRBV11-1 to TRBJ2-2; 7 bases line up with TRBD1. CDR1 and CDR2 (germline): SGHAT, FQDESV (reference sequence). This CDR3 has 14 residues.

This clonotype showed up just a few times. Compared with germline, one end of the junction differs, possibly owing to a read error. The chain links TRBV10-3 to TRBJ2-7; the match to TRBD2 covers 7 bases. The CDR3 has 16 amino acids. Germline values: CDR1 ENHRY, CDR2 SYGVKD. The CDR3 nucleotides read TGTGCCGTCAGTGAGAGGCTAGCGGACCGTCGGAATGAGCAGTACTTC. This codes for CAVSERLADRRNEQYF.

Remarks on this clonotype: A much larger clone differs from this one at a single base, so this may be a read error. The CDR3 end shows no conserved phenylalanine or tryptophan, and so a read error is likely. The chain has TRBV29-1 and TRBJ2-7; 10 bases are shared with TRBD2. The germline CDR1 and CDR2 sequences are SQVTM and ANQGSEA. V shed 0 bases, J shed 6 bases, and the junction held 5 bases outside the gene matches. This CDR3 comprises 14 residues. Here the CDR3 DNA reads TGCAGCGTTGAAGACCTAGCGGGAGTCTCCGAGCAGTACAAC. It encodes CSVEDLAGVSEQYN.

V gene TRBV11-2 combines with J gene TRBJ2-3; D is undetermined. The DNA end favors TRBJ1-5, so the J call may be wrong. The CDR3 runs to 14 residues. Germline V lookup: CDR1 SGHAT, CDR2 FQNNGV. The chain's CDR3 is CDNSLELYTDTQHF. The CDR3 bases are TGTGACAACAGCTTAGAACTTTACACCGATACGCAGCATTTT.

This clonotype was detected a few times. A much bigger clone sits one base away, suggesting this may be a read error. The V and J genes are TRBV24-1 and TRBJ1-6; no definite D call. Deletions cut 5 bases from V and 11 bases from J, with 12 bases between. The V gene's germline CDR1 is KGHDR and CDR2 SFDVKD. CDR3 length equals 13 residues. CDR3 sequence (DNA): TGTGCCACCAGTGCGGCTTCCTATCCACCCCTCCACTTT. Translating it yields CATSAASYPPLHF.

This clonotype was counted a single time. This chain links TRBV11-1 with TRBJ2-7; D is perhaps TRBD2 (5 bases). This CDR3 spans 17 amino acids. Germline V gives CDR1 SGHAT, CDR2 FQDESV (reference sequence). The germline V and J ends were trimmed by 1 base and 0 bases, with 16 bases remaining between them. The CDR3 is CASSLGPAGESSYEQYF. The CDR3 DNA sequence: TGTGCCAGCAGCTTAGGGCCGGCGGGTGAAAGCTCCTACGAGCAGTACTTC.

Notes on this clonotype: The germline gene is not matched at one end of the junction; a read error may be the cause. The rearrangement links TRBV7-9 to TRBJ1-2; no clear D. CDR3 length equals 16 residues. Germline loops: CDR1 SEHNR, CDR2 FQNEAQ (reference sequence). The CDR3 spells CVSSPEGRMSQYGHTF. CDR3 DNA sequence: TGTGTCAGCAGCCCCGAGGGCAGGATGTCCCAGTATGGCCACACCTTC.

Remarks on this clonotype: One junction end disagrees with the germline gene, perhaps due to a read error. The DNA for the CDR3 is TGTGCCATGAGTGTGACAGGGTCGGACGGATATGGCTACACCTTC. This gives the protein CAMSVTGSDGYGYTF. The chain couples TRBV10-3 to TRBJ1-2, with 7 bases that match TRBD1. The germline V gene encodes CDR1 ENHRY and CDR2 SYGVKD. The CDR3 runs to 15 residues.

This clonotype was counted a single time. The junction shows a germline mismatch at one end, possibly a read error. This CDR3 is CTSSPSWIAEYEQYF. DNA for the CDR3: TGTACCAGCAGCCCGTCGTGGATAGCAGAGTACGAGCAGTATTTC. The chain has TRBV11-2 and TRBJ2-7; D gene unclear. This CDR3 spans 15 amino acids. CDR1 SGHAT and CDR2 FQNNGV come from the germline V gene.

This chain connects TRBV12-3 or TRBV12-4 to TRBJ1-1; TRBD1 aligns across 7 bases. The CDR3 contains 13 residues. V lost 10 bases, J lost 1 base, and 6 bases stayed unmatched. The CDR3 spells CAIETGWNTEAFF. CDR3 nucleotides: TGTGCCATCGAGACAGGGTGGAACACTGAAGCTTTCTTT.

The chain links TRBV6-6 to TRBJ2-5; D tentatively reads TRBD1 or TRBD2 (5 bases each). This CDR3 has 16 residues. CDR1 and CDR2 (germline): MNHNY, SVGAGI (reference sequence). CDR3 nucleotides: TGTGCTAACAGTACCCCCGAGGGGCCGCCCCAAGAGACCCAGTACTTC. Amino acid sequence: CANSTPEGPPQETQYF.